This record covers a single T cell receptor beta chain. What it binds is unknown. Trimming removed 3 bases from V and 5 bases from J, with 17 bases in between. CDR3 length equals 15 residues. Germline V CDR1 and CDR2: SGHAT, FQNNGV. The source of the sample is a study of long-term antiretroviral therapy in people with HIV. Every donor contributed at least one pre-ART and at least two post-ART PBMC samples. Going into DNA extraction, samples held 1-10 million cryopreserved PBMC. Study observations and caveats: HIV repertoire CDR3 lengths ranged less widely than those of controls.

immunoSEQ v3.0 was run at survey level. The table came from immunoSEQ multiplex PCR; TCRdb's copy has only in-frame clones and leaves some out. This table holds approximately 21,000 clones, over 70% found once. The sequence came from a man between 45 and 60 years old with HIV. The sample in question was unsorted PBMCs, obtained 0.3 years after starting antiretroviral therapy. The V and J genes are TRBV11-2 and TRBJ2-7; D not resolved. For the CDR3, the DNA is TGTGCCAGCAGCTTTAGAAGCCCCTCTAAGGACGAGCAGTACTTC. Encoded protein: CASSFRSPSKDEQYF.